This record covers a single TCR beta chain. What it binds is unknown. This specimen belongs to a study of shared clonotypes between healthy human individuals. Losses at the gene ends were 6 bases for V and 0 bases for J; bases not matched to a gene: 10. Germline CDR1 MDHEN, CDR2 SYDVKM. The CDR3 is 18 amino acids. The repertoire was sequenced with immunoSEQ multiplex PCR; TCRdb's copy has only in-frame clones and lacks some. This sample yields approximately 1.4 million clones, of which 98% are seen a single time; 0.4% to 0.55% belongs to the top ten. The CD4+ fraction was divided into a CD45RA+ naive subset and a CD45RA-negative memory subset. Overall study findings and caveats: Only blood samples were collected, and tissue repertoires likely differ.

This TCR was sampled from a young man in good health. This chain links TRBV28 with TRBJ2-6; 8 nucleotides align to TRBD1. Sequencing was done on a sample of naive CD4+ T cells sorted from blood. Indicated subset: CD45RA+ positively selected. CDR3 nucleotide sequence: TGTGCCAGCAGAGCGGCCAGGGGGCAAAGCTCTGGGGCCAACGTCCTGACTTTC. Translated: CASRAARGQSSGANVLTF.